A selection of T cell receptor beta chains follows, all from one sample in a study of ipilimumab plus nivolumab after autologous stem cell transplantation. Produced via immunoSEQ multiplex PCR; TCRdb's table is partial and in-frame only. The sample includes tens of thousands of clones, nearly 85% of them seen just once. The material was PBMCs, obtained in a trial of ipilimumab plus nivolumab as post-transplant consolidation. All receptors derive from a male donor with diffuse large B-cell lymphoma. CDR3s include the opening cysteine and the closing phenylalanine or tryptophan. A D gene is named only where the DNA matches it firmly. A row's size may be missing; if present it is once, few, many or a size class.

d_call cdr3_length clone_size j_call v_call cdr3_aa cdr3_nt
TRBD1 14 few TRBJ2-7 TRBV2 CASSLGQGTYEQYF TGTGCCAGCAGCTTAGGACAGGGAACCTACGAGCAGTACTTC
. 14 . TRBJ2-5 TRBV21-1 CASSVGSSQETQYF TGTGCCAGCAGTGTTGGGTCCAGTCAAGAGACCCAGTACTTC
TRBD1 18 . TRBJ1-6 TRBV12-5 CASGLVPGDRGINSPLHF TGTGCTAGTGGTTTGGTACCGGGGGACAGGGGCATTAATTCACCCCTCCACTTT
TRBD1 14 . TRBJ2-7 TRBV5-3 CARSLDQGAYEQYF TGTGCCAGAAGCTTGGATCAGGGGGCCTACGAGCAGTACTTC
. 11 . TRBJ2-2 TRBV6-6 CASRATGPLFF TGTGCCAGCAGGGCTACCGGTCCCCTGTTTTTT
. 15 . TRBJ1-1 TRBV7-9 CASSRGSAWNTEAFF TGTGCCAGCAGTCGGGGGTCAGCGTGGAACACTGAAGCTTTCTTT
TRBD1 14 once TRBJ2-1 TRBV6-6 CASSPGTGDNEQFF TGTGCCAGCAGTCCCGGGACAGGTGACAATGAGCAGTTCTTC
TRBD1 15 . TRBJ1-1 TRBV5-6 CASSRRQGTHTEAFF TGTGCCAGCAGCCGTCGACAGGGTACCCACACTGAAGCTTTCTTT
. 15 . TRBJ1-1 TRBV5-5 CASSPTRSLNTEAFF TGTGCCAGCAGCCCTACACGGTCTCTGAACACTGAAGCTTTCTTT
. 15 . TRBJ1-5 TRBV30 CAWSGPPGADQPQHF TGTGCCTGGAGTGGGCCACCGGGGGCCGATCAGCCCCAGCATTTT
TRBD2 15 . TRBJ2-5 TRBV6-1 CASSGEAGGTKTQYF TGTGCCAGCAGTGGAGAAGCGGGGGGGACAAAGACCCAGTACTTC
. 12 . TRBJ2-7 TRBV12-5 CASGLVPYEQYF TGTGCTAGTGGTTTGGTCCCCTACGAGCAGTACTTC
. 12 . TRBJ2-2 TRBV6-1 CASSQGTGELFF TGTGCCAGCAGTCAGGGGACCGGGGAGCTGTTTTTT
. 14 . TRBJ1-1 TRBV2 CASSPQGYNTEAFF TGTGCCAGCAGCCCGCAGGGCTATAACACTGAAGCTTTCTTT
TRBD1 15 . TRBJ2-3 TRBV5-1 CASSRTGGPTDTQYF TGCGCCAGCAGCAGGACAGGGGGTCCCACAGATACGCAGTATTTT
. 16 once TRBJ1-1 TRBV5-6 CASSPPQGFAPTEAFF TGTGCCAGCAGCCCCCCCCAGGGTTTTGCTCCGACTGAAGCTTTCTTT
TRBD2 15 . TRBJ2-3 TRBV12-5 CASGPAGGRTDTQYF TGTGCTAGTGGTCCCGCGGGGGGCCGCACAGATACGCAGTATTTT
. 14 few TRBJ2-1 TRBV5-1 CASSPVFVHNEQFF TGCGCCAGCAGCCCGGTGTTTGTCCACAATGAGCAGTTCTTC
. 15 few TRBJ1-2 TRBV10-3 CAISDRGQTAHGYTF TGTGCCATCAGTGACCGTGGACAGACCGCCCATGGCTACACCTTC
TRBD2 16 . TRBJ2-3 TRBV7-2 CASSLMAGGGTDTQYF TGTGCCAGCAGCTTAATGGCGGGGGGGGGCACAGATACGCAGTATTTT
TRBD1 16 . TRBJ2-3 TRBV19 CASSKRQGDRADTQYF TGTGCCAGTAGTAAAAGACAGGGGGACCGAGCAGATACGCAGTATTTT
. 16 . TRBJ1-6 TRBV7-8 CASSLATGSYNSPLHF TGTGCCAGCAGCTTAGCGACCGGGAGCTATAATTCACCCCTCCACTTT
. 13 . TRBJ1-1 TRBV9 CASSVGPLSEAFF TGTGCCAGCAGCGTAGGCCCCCTTTCTGAAGCTTTCTTT
TRBD1 15 . TRBJ2-5 TRBV6-1 CASSVDRGRQETQYF TGTGCCAGCAGCGTGGACAGGGGGCGCCAAGAGACCCAGTACTTC
TRBD1 15 once TRBJ2-2 TRBV6-6 CASRRTGADTGELFF TGTGCCAGCAGACGGACAGGGGCGGACACCGGGGAGCTGTTTTTT
. 15 . TRBJ1-5 TRBV9 CASSVGVGRNQPQHF TGTGCCAGCAGCGTAGGGGTTGGTCGCAATCAGCCCCAGCATTTT
. 14 . TRBJ2-7 TRBV2 CASTPRAGLGEQYF TGTGCCAGCACCCCAAGGGCAGGGTTGGGCGAGCAGTACTTC
. 17 . TRBJ1-3 TRBV18 CASSRPSSGSSGNTIYF TGTGCCAGCTCGCGTCCGTCCTCGGGGAGCTCTGGAAACACCATATATTTT
TRBD2 14 . TRBJ2-1 TRBV6-5 CASSEAGGYNEQFF TGTGCCAGCTCCGAAGCGGGGGGTTACAATGAGCAGTTCTTC
. 13 . TRBJ2-3 TRBV7-2 CASSANPGDTQYF TGTGCCAGCAGCGCGAACCCAGGTGATACGCAGTATTTT
. 15 few TRBJ2-1 TRBV5-1 CASTEGIVGGNEQFF TGCGCCAGCACCGAGGGAATAGTGGGTGGGAATGAGCAGTTCTTC
. 11 once TRBJ2-1 TRBV2 CASSERYLQFF TGTGCCAGCAGTGAAAGGTACCTGCAGTTCTTC
. 15 few TRBJ1-2 TRBV18 CASSPTNRPNYGYTF TGTGCCAGCTCACCAACGAACAGGCCCAACTATGGCTACACCTTC
. 15 . TRBJ2-6 TRBV7-9 CASSVAGSGANVLTF TGTGCCAGCAGCGTTGCAGGGTCTGGGGCCAACGTCCTGACTTTC
. 12 . TRBJ1-2 TRBV6-5 CASKGYGYGYTF TGTGCCAGCAAGGGGTATGGCTATGGCTACACCTTC
. 11 few TRBJ1-2 TRBV10-3 CAISESDGYTF TGTGCCATCAGTGAGTCGGATGGCTACACCTTC
TRBD2 14 . TRBJ2-1 TRBV5-1 CASFRLAGDNEQFF TGCGCCAGCTTCAGACTAGCGGGGGACAATGAGCAGTTCTTC
. 13 . TRBJ1-6 TRBV2 CASGLSADSPLHF TGTGCCAGCGGACTTTCAGCGGATTCACCCCTCCACTTT
TRBD2 16 once TRBJ2-1 TRBV27 CASRGLTSGGYNEQFF TGTGCCAGCAGGGGACTCACTAGCGGGGGATACAATGAGCAGTTCTTC
TRBD1 15 . TRBJ1-3 TRBV4-2 CASSYDRGRGNTIYF TGTGCCAGCAGCTACGACAGGGGAAGAGGAAACACCATATATTTT
. 17 . TRBJ1-2 TRBV7-9 CASSLGEFGRNDYGYTF TGTGCCAGCAGCTTAGGGGAGTTTGGGCGGAACGACTATGGCTACACCTTC
. 19 . TRBJ1-6 TRBV7-2 CASSLGFGSAGPHHSPLHF TGTGCCAGCAGCTTAGGGTTTGGGTCTGCAGGACCCCATCATTCACCCCTCCACTTT
. 14 few TRBJ2-5 TRBV15 CATSRDREGETQYF TGTGCCACCAGCAGAGACAGGGAAGGAGAGACCCAGTACTTC
. 15 few TRBJ1-2 TRBV5-4 CASSLSEQVRYGYTF TGTGCCAGCAGCTTGTCCGAACAGGTCCGCTATGGCTACACCTTC
. 15 . TRBJ2-3 TRBV5-1 CASSSGTGESDTQYF TGCGCCAGCAGCTCCGGGACGGGAGAGTCAGATACGCAGTATTTT
TRBD2 14 . TRBJ2-1 TRBV30 CASLAGPFRNEQFF TGTGCCTCCTTAGCGGGGCCTTTCAGGAATGAGCAGTTCTTC
. 14 . TRBJ1-1 TRBV6-5 CASSLQGIGTEAFF TGTGCCAGCAGTCTTCAGGGGATCGGGACTGAAGCTTTCTTT
. 16 once TRBJ1-1 TRBV21-1 CASSKQIPWVFTEAFF TGTGCCAGCAGCAAACAGATCCCCTGGGTTTTCACTGAAGCTTTCTTT